The 15 T cell receptor beta chains below were found in one sample sequenced in a study of T-cell reconstitution after alpha-beta-depleted transplantation in children (dated by TCRdb to the mid-2010s). Libraries were prepared through PCR. The sample was run on an Illumina HiSeq 2500. TCR library preparation used molecular barcoding, with unique molecular identifiers applied to normalize quantification of the TCRbeta repertoire. The public reads were reanalyzed by TCRdb: fastp trimming at Q25, MiXCR alignment, in-frame beta chains only. Rows are combined by CDR3 protein, so each entry shows the most common genes and DNA. The sample profile shows roughly 240,000 distinct CDR3 sequences; 6.5% to 9% of them were found once. Together, the top ten hold nearly 6.5% of the sample. The sample's treatment or condition label, decoded: allogeneic hematopoietic cell transplantation with graft depleted of TCRalphabeta T cells and CD19 B cells.

Sequenced here: PBMCs, mostly from graft donor cells, sampled 180 days after TCRalphabeta/CD19-depleted stem cell transplant. The receptors shown here come from a male patient between 10 and 17 years old who had a stem cell transplant for acute lymphoblastic leukemia, so the T cells may come from the graft donor.

This clonotype has at least ten counts. This rearrangement joins TRBV28 to TRBJ2-5; the D gene is possibly TRBD2 (5 bases). The CDR3 spans 14 residues. Germline-derived CDR1 and CDR2 are MDHEN and SYDVKM. The ends were cut back, 7 bases at V and 5 bases at J, with 17 bases in the middle. DNA of the CDR3: TGTGCCAGCACCTCGGGATTTACACGGGAGACCCAGTACTTC. It encodes CASTSGFTRETQYF. The complete variable domain, with remaining parts taken from reference TRBV28 and TRBJ2-5, reads DVKVTQSSRYLVKRTGEKVFLECVQDMDHENMFWYRQDPGLGLRLIYFSYDVKMKEKGDIPEGYSVSREKKERFSLILESASTNQTSMYLCASTSGFTRETQYFGPGTRLLVL.

This clonotype was seen at least ten times. This sequence joins TRBV4-1 and TRBJ2-7, with 13 positions matching TRBD2. V was clipped by 0 bases and J by 4 bases; unmatched bases: 3. The CDR3 runs to 16 residues. CDR1 MGHRA and CDR2 YSYEKL come from the germline V gene. The CDR3 loop reads CASSQEGTSGDYEQYF. For the CDR3, the DNA is TGCGCCAGCAGCCAAGAGGGGACTAGCGGGGATTACGAGCAGTACTTC.

This clonotype was detected many times. This chain joins TRBV5-1 and TRBJ1-6; possibly TRBD1 for D (5 bases). The CDR3 has 18 amino acids. Trimming stripped 4 bases from V and 0 bases from J, with 17 bases between. Germline loops: CDR1 SGHRS, CDR2 YFSETQ. In DNA form, the CDR3 reads TGCGCCAGCAGCCCCGGGACCCTGACGAGCTCCTATAATTCACCCCTCCACTTT. It codes for CASSPGTLTSSYNSPLHF.

This clonotype was observed many times. The chain couples TRBV5-1 to TRBJ2-1; D unresolved. This CDR3 comprises 15 residues. Trimming took off 1 base at V and 3 bases at J, with 11 bases between the two ends. The germline CDR1 and CDR2 sequences are SGHRS and YFSETQ. The CDR3 spells CASSLTGISYNEQFF. CDR3 bases: TGCGCCAGCAGCTTGACTGGTATCAGCTACAATGAGCAGTTCTTC.

Turning to this clonotype: A much larger clone differs from this one at a single base, so this may be a read error. CDR3 loop: CASSLVSGASSYNEQSF. CDR3 in DNA: TGTGCCAGCAGCTTGGTGTCCGGGGCGAGCTCCTACAATGAGCAGTCCTTC. V gene TRBV11-1 combines with J gene TRBJ2-1; D is tentatively TRBD1 or TRBD2 (5 bases each). The CDR3 has 17 residues. Germline V CDR1 and CDR2: SGHAT, FQDESV (reference sequence).

Many counts were recorded for this clonotype. J is TRBJ2-3 and V is TRBV4-3, with D perhaps matching TRBD1 (6 bases). Germline CDR1 reads LGHNA; CDR2 reads YSLEER. The CDR3 runs to 17 residues. Trimming took off 0 bases at V and 4 bases at J, with 17 bases between the two ends. DNA for the CDR3: TGCGCCAGCAGCCAAGATGGGGGAAGGGGGAGCGCAGATACGCAGTATTTT. Protein product: CASSQDGGRGSADTQYF.

This clonotype was counted many times. V and J are TRBV25-1 and TRBJ2-3; no clear D. The V end lost 3 bases, the J end lost 4 bases, and 14 bases lay between the germline ends. Germline V lookup: CDR1 MGHDK, CDR2 SYGVNS. This CDR3 region has 15 residues. CDR3 bases: TGTGCCAGCAGTGACTTGCAGAATTGGCCAGATACGCAGTATTTT. As protein: CASSDLQNWPDTQYF.

This clonotype showed up many times. CDR3 in amino acids: CSARPRQGAVGELFF. Here the CDR3 DNA reads TGCAGTGCTAGACCAAGACAGGGGGCGGTCGGGGAGCTGTTTTTT. The chain is built from TRBV20-1 and TRBJ2-2, with 10 nucleotides matching TRBD1. The V gene end was trimmed by 2 bases and the J gene end by 7 bases; junction bases not matched to a gene: 7. From germline, CDR1 is DFQATT and CDR2 SNEGSKA (reference sequence). The CDR3 totals 15 residues.

This clonotype was detected many times. The chain combines TRBV12-3 or TRBV12-4 with TRBJ1-5; D call uncertain. This CDR3 comprises 14 residues. V was shortened by 4 bases and J by 0 bases, with 7 bases between the two germline ends. Here the CDR3 DNA reads TGTGCCAGCAGTTATTTGTATAGCAATCAGCCCCAGCATTTT. The encoded protein is CASSYLYSNQPQHF.

The V gene is TRBV10-3, the J gene TRBJ2-7; 8 nucleotides agree with TRBD2. Unmatched junction bases numbered 4, after V lost 1 base and J lost 2 bases. Germline CDR1 is ENHRY and CDR2 is SYGVKD. The CDR3 sequence is 15 residues long. The CDR3 is CAISEYSGSAYEQYF. CDR3 DNA: TGTGCCATCAGTGAGTACAGCGGGAGCGCCTACGAGCAGTACTTC.

This clonotype has just a few counts. V usage is TRBV29-1 and J usage is TRBJ2-3; 8 bases fit TRBD1. The CDR3 is 15 amino acids. Germline CDR1 reads SQVTM; CDR2 reads ANQGSEA. V was pared by 3 bases and J by 0 bases, with 5 bases of the junction left unmatched. CDR3 loop: CSVDYRGSSTDTQYF. The CDR3 DNA sequence: TGCAGCGTTGATTACAGGGGGTCTAGCACAGATACGCAGTATTTT.

This clonotype has ten or more counts. The chain links TRBV20-1 to TRBJ1-2, with 7 bases lining up with TRBD1. Trimming took 3 bases from V and 1 from J; bases not matched to a gene: 5. From germline, CDR1 is DFQATT and CDR2 SNEGSKA (reference sequence). This CDR3 spans 14 amino acids. In DNA form, the CDR3 reads TGCAGTGCTAGTAGGGGACAGTTTAACTATGGCTACACCTTC. Its protein is CSASRGQFNYGYTF.

This clonotype was picked up a small number of times. The genes are TRBV29-1 and TRBJ2-7; D is ambiguous. The germline CDR1 and CDR2 sequences are SQVTM and ANQGSEA. The CDR3 covers 12 residues. V was trimmed by 6 bases and J by 4 bases, leaving 13 bases between them. The CDR3 here is CSVFPDGYEQYF. The CDR3 nucleotides read TGCAGCGTCTTTCCCGACGGGTACGAGCAGTACTTC.

The table lists this clonotype with many counts. CDR3 nucleotide sequence: TGCGCCAGCAGCTCCCAGCGGGGCCTCTACGAGCAGTACTTC. This gives the protein CASSSQRGLYEQYF. This chain uses TRBV5-1 with TRBJ2-7, with TRBD2 identical over 7 bases. Unmatched junction bases numbered 6, after V lost 3 bases and J lost 3 bases. The germline V gene encodes CDR1 SGHRS and CDR2 YFSETQ. The CDR3 extends over 14 amino acids.

This clonotype has at least ten counts. CDR3 sequence: CASSGGSDTQYF. In DNA form, the CDR3 reads TGTGCCAGCAGCGGGGGTTCAGATACGCAGTATTTT. This chain joins TRBV7-2 and TRBJ2-3; the D gene could be TRBD1 or TRBD2 (5 bases each). The length of the CDR3 is 12 residues. The germline V gene has CDR1 SGHTA and CDR2 FQGNSA. Trimming stripped 5 bases from V and 4 bases from J, with 7 bases between.